The source of this T cell receptor (beta chain) is a study of metastatic and nonmetastatic thyroid tumors. As for the study in general: Repertoires of blood and of tissue (tumor or nodule) from malignant and benign thyroid patients were compared. Study-level points and caveats: Patients with malignant thyroid tumors reportedly had significantly higher TCR beta diversity than those with benign nodules, in blood and tumor.

CDR3 size: 16 residues. Germline V gives CDR1 MNHEY, CDR2 SMNVEV (reference sequence). Between the trimmed V and J ends, which lost 3 bases and 1 base, there was a span of 13 bases. There are a few counts of this clone. Its matching antigen is unknown. A read error is possible here, since a much larger clone lies one base away. TCRdb re-analyzed the PCR reads using MiXCR. This table has roughly 55,000 clones, about 17% appearing once. Each patient went into thyroid surgery without having received any treatment. This sequence joins TRBV27 and TRBJ1-5, with D perhaps TRBD1 (5 bases). Sequenced: blood. The receptor was isolated from a male donor with papillary thyroid cancer or a benign thyroid nodule (not recorded which). Some clones in this sample may be carry-over from other donors' samples. Here the CDR3 reads CASSFFRGDSNQPQHF. The DNA of the CDR3 is TGTGCCAGCAGTTTTTTTCGAGGGGACAGCAATCAGCCCCAGCATTTT.